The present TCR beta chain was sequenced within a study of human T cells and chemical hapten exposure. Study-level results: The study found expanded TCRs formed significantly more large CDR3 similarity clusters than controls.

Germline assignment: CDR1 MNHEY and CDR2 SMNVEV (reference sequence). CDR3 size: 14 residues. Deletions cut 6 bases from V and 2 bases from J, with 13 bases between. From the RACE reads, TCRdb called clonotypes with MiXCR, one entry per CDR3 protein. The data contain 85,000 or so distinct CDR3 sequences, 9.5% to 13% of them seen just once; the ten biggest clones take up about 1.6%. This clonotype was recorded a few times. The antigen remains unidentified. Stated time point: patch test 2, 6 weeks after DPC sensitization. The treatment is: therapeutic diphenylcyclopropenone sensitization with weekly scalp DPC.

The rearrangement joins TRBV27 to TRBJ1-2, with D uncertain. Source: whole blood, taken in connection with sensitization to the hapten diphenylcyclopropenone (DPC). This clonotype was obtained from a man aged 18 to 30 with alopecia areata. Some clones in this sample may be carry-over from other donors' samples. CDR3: CASRGYSRNYGYTF. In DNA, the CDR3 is TGTGCCAGCAGGGGGTACAGCCGCAACTATGGCTACACCTTC.